The present T cell receptor beta chain was sequenced within a study of molecular identifiers for immune sequencing clone quantification. This clonotype was counted ten times or more. The antigen is undetermined. From the PCR reads, TCRdb called clonotypes with MiXCR, one entry per CDR3 protein. The repertoire includes some 65,000 distinct CDR3 sequences, about 18% of them detected once, and roughly 1.6% sits in the top ten. CDR3 size: 16 residues. V shed 6 bases and J 6 bases; nucleotides not matched to a gene: 14. CDR1 SEHNR and CDR2 FQNEAQ come from the germline V gene (reference sequence). Whole-study results and caveats: Clones above 20 RNA copies contained over 98% of effector molecules but under 1% of naive ones.

The genes are TRBV7-9 and TRBJ2-7, with 10 bases lining up with TRBD1. The sample comprised naive CD8+ T cells from blood, with Jurkat cell RNA spiked in. Subset described: FACS-sorted CD8+CD4-CCR7+CD45RA+ naive T cells. This receptor was obtained from a human donor in good health. Some libraries in this study had Jurkat cell RNA spiked in. The CDR3 nucleotides read TGTGCCAGCAGTTGGACCGGGACAGGGGTTCTATCCGAGCAGTACTTC. It specifies CASSWTGTGVLSEQYF.